Listed here are 17 T cell receptor beta chains from one sample, sequenced in a study of shared clonotypes between healthy human individuals. Clones were sequenced by immunoSEQ multiplex PCR, and TCRdb holds only the in-frame ones, with some missing. The table includes about 2.4 million clones, more than 85% detected once. Material for sequencing was naive CD4+ T cells from PBMCs. Subset here: CD45RA+ positively selected. The source is a man aged 18 to 29 in good health. Some clones in this sample may be carry-over from other donors' samples.

The V gene is TRBV28, the J gene TRBJ2-7; 14 bases fit TRBD2. The V gene end was trimmed by 5 bases and the J gene end by 6 bases; junction bases not matched to a gene: 3. There are 14 residues in the CDR3. The germline V gene has CDR1 MDHEN and CDR2 SYDVKM. The CDR3 DNA is TGTGCCAGCAGTGGGACTAGCGGGAGCCTCGAGCAGTACTTC. The encoded protein is CASSGTSGSLEQYF.

This clone was seen once. The rearrangement uses TRBV11-2 and TRBJ2-1; a possible D gene is TRBD1 (5 bases). Germline loops: CDR1 SGHAT, CDR2 FQNNGV. This CDR3 is built from 16 residues. V was pared by 0 bases and J by 8 bases, with 17 bases between. The CDR3, as DNA: TGTGCCAGCAGCTTAGATCTGAACAGGCTCCCCGATGAGCAGTTCTTC. This codes for CASSLDLNRLPDEQFF.

V usage is TRBV19 and J usage is TRBJ2-1; tentative D call: TRBD2 (6 bases). From germline, CDR1 is LNHDA and CDR2 SQIVND (reference sequence). The CDR3 length is 16 residues. V lost 4 bases and J 5 bases, leaving 18 bases between the germline ends. Here the CDR3 reads CASSSRGSGRHNEQFF. The CDR3 nucleotides are TGTGCCAGTAGTAGCCGAGGGAGCGGGCGGCACAATGAGCAGTTCTTC.

The J gene is TRBJ2-7, the V gene TRBV27; 7 nucleotides match TRBD1. Trimming removed 1 base from V and 2 bases from J; junction bases left unmatched: 5. This CDR3 has 15 amino acids. Germline loops: CDR1 MNHEY, CDR2 SMNVEV (reference sequence). CDR3 DNA: TGTGCCAGCAGTTTATTGGGGACAGCTCCCTACGAGCAGTACTTC. It is translated as CASSLLGTAPYEQYF.

This chain connects TRBV7-6 to TRBJ2-1; 8 bases are a match to TRBD1. Germline loops: CDR1 SGHVS, CDR2 FNYEAQ. This CDR3 has 13 residues. V gave up 6 bases and J gave up 7 bases; unmatched junction bases: 5. Here the CDR3 DNA reads TGTGCCAGCAGTTCAGGGGGCAGAAATGAGCAGTTCTTC. It specifies CASSSGGRNEQFF.

V usage is TRBV18 and J usage is TRBJ2-1; 9 bases line up with TRBD1. CDR1 is KGHSH and CDR2 is LQKENI in the germline V gene. V shed 3 bases and J 3 bases; nucleotides not matched to a gene: 6. This CDR3 has 16 residues. The CDR3 coding sequence is TGTGCCAGCTCACCCTCCGAGACAGGGGGCTACAATGAGCAGTTCTTC. As protein: CASSPSETGGYNEQFF.

The chain uses TRBV28 and TRBJ1-1, with 8 bases lining up with TRBD1. The CDR3 contains 14 residues. Germline CDR1 reads MDHEN; CDR2 reads SYDVKM. With V trimmed by 4 bases and J by 5 bases, 6 bases remained unmatched. The CDR3 region is CASSSRTGRTEAFF. The DNA for the CDR3 is TGTGCCAGCAGTTCAAGGACAGGGCGGACTGAAGCTTTCTTT.

This sequence joins TRBV27 and TRBJ2-5, with no clear D. The germline gives CDR1 MNHEY, CDR2 SMNVEV (reference sequence). The CDR3 has 13 amino acids. Trimming stripped 6 bases from V and 0 bases from J, with 8 bases between. The CDR3 protein is CASRRLYQETQYF. CDR3 DNA: TGTGCCAGCAGAAGACTGTACCAAGAGACCCAGTACTTC.

The CDR3 region is CASSFATGPYEQYF. The CDR3 DNA reads as TGTGCCAGCAGTTTCGCGACAGGTCCCTACGAGCAGTACTTC. This chain uses TRBV27 with TRBJ2-7, with a weak D call TRBD1 (6 bases). CDR1 and CDR2 from the germline V gene are MNHEY and SMNVEV (reference sequence). The CDR3 is made up of 14 amino acids. V shed 3 bases and J shed 2 bases, with 11 bases lying between them.

Points on this clone: Other nucleotide sequences in the sample specify the same CDR3. The J gene is TRBJ2-1, the V gene TRBV20-1; no reliable D call. Germline-derived CDR1 and CDR2 are DFQATT and SNEGSKA (reference sequence). CDR3 length equals 11 residues. The germline V and J ends were trimmed by 3 bases and 1 base, with 1 base remaining between them. The CDR3 DNA reads TGCAGTGCTAGGTCCTACAATGAGCAGTTCTTC. It is translated as CSARSYNEQFF.

In regard to this clone: The same CDR3 is also encoded by other DNA sequences in this sample. This chain connects TRBV5-6 to TRBJ2-7, with TRBD1 identical over 11 bases. CDR1 and CDR2 (germline): SGHDT, YYEEEE. The CDR3 length is 14 residues. J gave up 4 bases and V 3 bases, and 3 bases lay outside the gene matches. CDR3 nucleotides: TGTGCCAGCAGCTGGCGGGACAGGGGGTACGAGCAGTACTTC. It translates to CASSWRDRGYEQYF. Full variable domain (missing parts from reference TRBV5-6 and TRBJ2-7): DAGVTQSPTHLIKTRGQQVTLRCSPKSGHDTVSWYQQALGQGPQFIFQYYEEEERQRGNFPDRFSGHQFPNYSSELNVNALLLGDSALYLCASSWRDRGYEQYFGPGTRLTVT.

The rearrangement uses TRBV4-1 and TRBJ2-2; D is uncertain. Between the trimmed V and J ends, which lost 0 bases and 13 bases, there was a span of 12 bases. The CDR3 runs 13 residues. CDR1 is MGHRA and CDR2 is YSYEKL in the germline V gene. The CDR3, as DNA: TGCGCCAGCAGCCAAGAAAACAGAGAAAGGCTGTTTTTT. Protein: CASSQENRERLFF.

The chain recombines TRBV7-6 with TRBJ2-6; TRBD2 is a possible D gene (5 bases). The V and J ends lost 7 bases and 3 bases respectively, with 10 bases between them. CDR3 length: 14 residues. The V gene's germline CDR1 is SGHVS and CDR2 FNYEAQ. DNA of the CDR3: TGTGCCAGCAACCCCGGAGGTGGGGCCAACGTCCTGACTTTC. It yields the protein CASNPGGGANVLTF.

The chain combines TRBV4-3 with TRBJ2-2; 7 bases map to TRBD1. The germline CDR1 and CDR2 sequences are LGHNA and YSLEER. The CDR3 spans 15 residues. The trim removed 4 bases at V and 3 bases at J, leaving 5 bases unmatched. The CDR3 nucleotides are TGCGCCAGCAGCCGGGACAGACACTACACCGGGGAGCTGTTTTTT. Its protein product is CASSRDRHYTGELFF.

The V call is TRBV13, the J call TRBJ2-5; 11 bases fit TRBD2. The J call is doubtful: the DNA matches TRBJ2-7 better. Germline CDR1 reads PRHDT; CDR2 reads FYEKMQ (reference sequence). The CDR3 contains 15 residues. The CDR3 coding sequence is TGTGCCAGCAGCTTAGGGACTAGCGGGACGCACGAGCAGTACTTC. Translated, it gives CASSLGTSGTHEQYF.

This chain uses TRBV6-1 with TRBJ1-2; tentatively, D is TRBD1 (5 bases). The germline gives CDR1 MNHNS, CDR2 SASEGT. The CDR3 loop spans 14 amino acids. The germline V and J ends were trimmed by 5 bases and 6 bases, with 16 bases remaining between them. CDR3 residues: CASSYGGVGDGYTF. The CDR3 nucleotides read TGTGCCAGCAGTTATGGGGGAGTGGGGGATGGCTACACCTTC.

The genes are TRBV7-2 and TRBJ2-7; 9 positions match TRBD1. The CDR3 is made up of 14 amino acids. CDR1 is SGHTA and CDR2 is FQGNSA in the germline V gene. With V trimmed by 5 bases and J by 4 bases, 6 bases remained unmatched. The CDR3 region has the DNA TGTGCCAGCAGCCAGAACAGGGGGCGTTACGAGCAGTACTTC. As protein: CASSQNRGRYEQYF.